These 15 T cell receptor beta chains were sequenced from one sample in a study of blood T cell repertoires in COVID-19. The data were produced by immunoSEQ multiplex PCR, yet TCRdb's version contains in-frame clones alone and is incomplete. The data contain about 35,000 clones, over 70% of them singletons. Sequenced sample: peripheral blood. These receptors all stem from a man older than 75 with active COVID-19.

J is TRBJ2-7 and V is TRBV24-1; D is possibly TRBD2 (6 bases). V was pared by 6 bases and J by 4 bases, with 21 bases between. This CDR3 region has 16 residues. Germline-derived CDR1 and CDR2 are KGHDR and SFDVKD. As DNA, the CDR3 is TGTGCCACCAGTCCGTCGCCAGGCGGGATGATATACGAGCAGTACTTC. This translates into CATSPSPGGMIYEQYF.

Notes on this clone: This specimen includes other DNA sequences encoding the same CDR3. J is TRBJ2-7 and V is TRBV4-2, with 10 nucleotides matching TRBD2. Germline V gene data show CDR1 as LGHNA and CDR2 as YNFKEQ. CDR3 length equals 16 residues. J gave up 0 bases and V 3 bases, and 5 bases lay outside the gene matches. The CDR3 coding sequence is TGTGCCAGCAGCCAGGGACTAGCGCTAAGCTCCTACGAGCAGTACTTC. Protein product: CASSQGLALSSYEQYF.

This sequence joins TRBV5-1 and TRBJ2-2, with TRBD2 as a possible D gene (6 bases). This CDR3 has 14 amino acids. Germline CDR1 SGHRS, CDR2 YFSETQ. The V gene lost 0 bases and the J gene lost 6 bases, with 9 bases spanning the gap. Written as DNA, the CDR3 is TGCGCCAGCAGCTTGGCCGCGGGGCCCGGGGAGCTGTTTTTT. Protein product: CASSLAAGPGELFF.

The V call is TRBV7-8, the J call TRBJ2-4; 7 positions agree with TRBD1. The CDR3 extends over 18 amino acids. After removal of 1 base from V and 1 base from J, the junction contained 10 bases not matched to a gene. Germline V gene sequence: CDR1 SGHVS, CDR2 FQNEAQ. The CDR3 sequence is CASSLGYRGDTAKNIQYF. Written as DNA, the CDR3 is TGTGCCAGCAGCTTAGGCTACAGGGGTGACACGGCCAAAAACATTCAGTACTTC.

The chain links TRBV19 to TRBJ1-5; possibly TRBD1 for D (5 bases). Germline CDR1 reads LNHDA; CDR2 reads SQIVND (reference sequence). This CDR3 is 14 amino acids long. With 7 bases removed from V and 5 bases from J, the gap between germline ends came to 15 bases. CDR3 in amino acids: CASISHGGDQPQHF. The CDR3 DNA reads TGTGCCAGTATCTCACACGGGGGAGATCAGCCCCAGCATTTT.

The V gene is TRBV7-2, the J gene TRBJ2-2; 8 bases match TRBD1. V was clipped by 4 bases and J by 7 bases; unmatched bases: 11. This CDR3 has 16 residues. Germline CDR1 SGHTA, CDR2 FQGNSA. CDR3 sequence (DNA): TGTGCCAGCAGCTCCCAGGGGGCCCGCGGCGGCGGGGAGCTGTTTTTT. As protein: CASSSQGARGGGELFF.

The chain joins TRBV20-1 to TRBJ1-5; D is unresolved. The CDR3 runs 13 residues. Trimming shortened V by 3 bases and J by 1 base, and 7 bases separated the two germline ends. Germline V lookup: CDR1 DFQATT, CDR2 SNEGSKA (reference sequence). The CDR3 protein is CSASGRSNQPQHF. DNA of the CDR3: TGCAGTGCTAGTGGCAGGAGCAATCAGCCCCAGCATTTT.

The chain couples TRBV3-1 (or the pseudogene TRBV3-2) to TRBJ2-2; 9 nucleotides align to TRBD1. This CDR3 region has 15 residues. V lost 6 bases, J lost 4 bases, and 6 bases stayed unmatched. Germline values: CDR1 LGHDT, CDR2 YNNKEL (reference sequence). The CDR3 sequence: CASRRQGGSTGELFF. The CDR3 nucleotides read TGTGCCAGCAGGCGACAGGGGGGTAGCACCGGGGAGCTGTTTTTT.

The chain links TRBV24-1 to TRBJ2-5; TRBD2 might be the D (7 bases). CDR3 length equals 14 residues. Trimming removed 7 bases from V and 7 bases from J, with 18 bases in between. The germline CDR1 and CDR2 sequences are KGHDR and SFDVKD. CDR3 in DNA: TGTGCCACCAGCGCGCACATGGGAGGGGGGACCCAGTACTTC. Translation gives CATSAHMGGGTQYF.

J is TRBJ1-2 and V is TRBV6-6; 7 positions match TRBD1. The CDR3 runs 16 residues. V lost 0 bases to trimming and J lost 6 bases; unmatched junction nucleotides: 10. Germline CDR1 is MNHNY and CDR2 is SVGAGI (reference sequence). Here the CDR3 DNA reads TGTGCCAGCAGTTACTCCGAGCAGATCAGGGGGGATGGCTACACCTTC. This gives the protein CASSYSEQIRGDGYTF.

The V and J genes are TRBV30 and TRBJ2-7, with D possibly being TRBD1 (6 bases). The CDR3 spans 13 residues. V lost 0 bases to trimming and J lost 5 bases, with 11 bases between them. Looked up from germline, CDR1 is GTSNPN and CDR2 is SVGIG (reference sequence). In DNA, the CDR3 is TGTGCCTGGAGTGTAAGTGGGGGCAACGAGCAGTACTTC. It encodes CAWSVSGGNEQYF. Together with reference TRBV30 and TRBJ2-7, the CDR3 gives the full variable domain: SQTIHQWPATLVQPVGSPLSLECTVEGTSNPNLYWYRQAAGRGLQLLFYSVGIGQISSEVPQNLSASRPQDRQFILSSKKLLLSDSGFYLCAWSVSGGNEQYFGPGTRLTVT.

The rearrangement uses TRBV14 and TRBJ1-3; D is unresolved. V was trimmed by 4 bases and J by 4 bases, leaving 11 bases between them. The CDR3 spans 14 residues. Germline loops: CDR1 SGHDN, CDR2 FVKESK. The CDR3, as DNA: TGTGCCAGCAGCCGGATGGCGGCGGGAAACACCATATATTTT. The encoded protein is CASSRMAAGNTIYF.

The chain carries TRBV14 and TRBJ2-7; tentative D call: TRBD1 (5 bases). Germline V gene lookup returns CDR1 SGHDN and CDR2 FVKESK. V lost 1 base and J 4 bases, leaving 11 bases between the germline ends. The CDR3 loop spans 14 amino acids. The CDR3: CASSQVAGRYEQYF. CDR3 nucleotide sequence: TGTGCCAGCAGCCAAGTAGCAGGGCGTTACGAGCAGTACTTC.

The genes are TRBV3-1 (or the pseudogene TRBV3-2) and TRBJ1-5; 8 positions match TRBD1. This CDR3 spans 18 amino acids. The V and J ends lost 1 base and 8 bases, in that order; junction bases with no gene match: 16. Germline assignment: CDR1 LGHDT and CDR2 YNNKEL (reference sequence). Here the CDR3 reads CASSQGPPFGQGFKPQHF. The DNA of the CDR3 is TGTGCCAGCAGCCAAGGCCCCCCTTTCGGACAGGGTTTCAAGCCCCAGCATTTT.

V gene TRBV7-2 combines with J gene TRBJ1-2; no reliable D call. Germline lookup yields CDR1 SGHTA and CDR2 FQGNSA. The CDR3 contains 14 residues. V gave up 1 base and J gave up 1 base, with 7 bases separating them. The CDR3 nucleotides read TGTGCCAGCAGCTTAGATCAGAATAACTATGGCTACACCTTC. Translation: CASSLDQNNYGYTF.